The sequence of this T cell receptor beta chain was determined in a study of CXCR3-negative and CXCR3-positive naive CD8 T cells. Preparation of TRB cDNA libraries relied on 5' RACE carrying UMI labels. TCRdb reprocessed the 5' RACE reads, keeping one entry per CDR3 protein, no DNA. The table lists over 100,000 distinct CDR3 sequences. Findings and caveats of the study: Comparably high diversity was seen in both naive subsets, and much lower diversity in memory CD8+ cells. CXCR3 expression partially decreased after cryopreservation; most assays used fresh PBMCs. The TRBV-TRBJ usage of naive CXCR3-negative and CXCR3-positive cells was similar, but that of memory cells differed. Naive CXCR3-positive cells had TRB CDR3s more hydrophobic than those of CXCR3-negative naive cells.

CDR3 length: 16 amino acids. Germline CDR1 is SGDLS and CDR2 is YYNGEE. Naive CD8+ T cells showed CD45RO-CCR7+CD27+CD95-. To note about this clonotype: Its cognate antigen is unknown.

The TCR comes from a human donor in good health. Some clones in this sample may be carry-over from other donors' samples. Specimen: naive CXCR3+ CD8+ T cells from blood. As for subset: CD45RO-CCR7+CD27+CD95- naive CD8+ T cells expressing CXCR3 (TNR3+). The V call is TRBV9, the J call TRBJ2-2; TCRdb lists TRBD2, though no DNA is available to test this call. CDR3 protein: CASSVPTSGDTGELFF.